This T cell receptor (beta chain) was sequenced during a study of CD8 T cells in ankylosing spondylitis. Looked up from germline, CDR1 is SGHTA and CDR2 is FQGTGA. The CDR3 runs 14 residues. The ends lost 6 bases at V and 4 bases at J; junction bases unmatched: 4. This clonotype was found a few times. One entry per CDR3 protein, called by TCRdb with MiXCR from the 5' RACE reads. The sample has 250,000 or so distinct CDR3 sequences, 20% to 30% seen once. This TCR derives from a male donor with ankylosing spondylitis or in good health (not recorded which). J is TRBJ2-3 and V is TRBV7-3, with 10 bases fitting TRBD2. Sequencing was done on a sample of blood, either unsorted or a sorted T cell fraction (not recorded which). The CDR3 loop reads CASRLAGSADTQYF. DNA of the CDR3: TGTGCCAGCAGACTAGCGGGGAGTGCAGATACGCAGTATTTT.